These 14 T cell receptor beta chains were sequenced from one sample in a study of cytomegalovirus exposure and HLA in healthy donors (dated 2017 in TCRdb). The library relied on the immunoSEQ multiplex PCR assay. For the multiplex PCR, a mixture combining 60 forward primers for TCR Vbeta segments and 13 reverse primers for TCR Jbeta segments was used. TCRdb carries this immuneACCESS record with in-frame sequences only. Its versions omit some clonotypes, under half of them owing to an unresolved V gene in the studies checked, with the rest unexplained. For this sample there are 150,000 to 200,000 clones; about 65% appear just once. The ten largest clones add up to about 1.4% of the sample. Sequencing was performed on PBMCs. The receptors stem from a girl aged 10-17 years in good health and CMV-seronegative.

This clone was seen only a few times. The J gene is TRBJ1-4, the V gene TRBV25-1; 8 bases fit TRBD1. This CDR3 comprises 16 residues. Germline assignment: CDR1 MGHDK and CDR2 SYGVNS. The J segment lost 6 bases and the V segment lost 3 bases, leaving 9 bases of the junction unmatched. In DNA form, the CDR3 reads TGTGCCAGCAGTGAGTTCCCCCGACAGGGGTATGAAAAACTGTTTTTT. Its protein is CASSEFPRQGYEKLFF.

The chain recombines TRBV25-1 with TRBJ2-1; 9 nucleotides agree with TRBD1. This CDR3 region has 17 residues. Germline V gives CDR1 MGHDK, CDR2 SYGVNS. V lost 2 bases to trimming and J lost 3 bases; unmatched junction nucleotides: 8. CDR3 nucleotide sequence: TGTGCCAGCAGTGAAACCGCGGGACAGGGCCTCTACAATGAGCAGTTCTTC. As protein: CASSETAGQGLYNEQFF.

The chain recombines TRBV29-1 with TRBJ1-2; a possible D gene is TRBD1 (5 bases). Germline assignment: CDR1 SQVTM and CDR2 ANQGSEA. Deletions cut 4 bases from V and 2 bases from J, with 14 bases between. The CDR3 runs 14 residues. The CDR3 spells CSVVARAGNYGYTF. The CDR3 nucleotides read TGCAGCGTTGTAGCCCGGGCAGGGAACTATGGCTACACCTTC.

This chain joins TRBV5-1 and TRBJ1-2, with 12 bases lining up with TRBD1. Germline-derived CDR1 and CDR2 are SGHRS and YFSETQ. Trimming cost V 3 bases and J 7 bases; bases outside gene matches: 4. There are 14 residues in the CDR3. CDR3 in amino acids: CASSSGQGAGGYTF. The CDR3 bases are TGCGCCAGCAGCTCGGGACAGGGGGCAGGTGGCTACACCTTC.

The chain combines TRBV12-5 with TRBJ2-7, with TRBD1 matching over 9 bases. CDR1 is LGHNT and CDR2 is FRNRAP in the germline V gene. V was pared by 1 base and J by 2 bases, with 6 bases of the junction left unmatched. This CDR3 spans 16 amino acids. Here the CDR3 DNA reads TGTGCTAGTGGTTTGGCGTCGACAGGGGGAACCTACGAGCAGTACTTC. This translates into CASGLASTGGTYEQYF. Together with reference TRBV12-5 and TRBJ2-7, the CDR3 gives the full variable domain: DARVTQTPRHKVTEMGQEVTMRCQPILGHNTVFWYRQTMMQGLELLAYFRNRAPLDDSGMPKDRFSAEMPDATLATLKIQPSEPRDSAVYFCASGLASTGGTYEQYFGPGTRLTVT.

The chain recombines TRBV6-5 with TRBJ1-1; TRBD1 is a possible D gene (5 bases). CDR1 and CDR2 (germline): MNHEY, SVGAGI. Trimming pared 7 bases from V and 6 bases from J, leaving 21 bases between. The CDR3 totals 15 residues. The CDR3 sequence is CASTPSPVRVAEAFF. Here the CDR3 DNA reads TGTGCCAGCACCCCGTCCCCCGTCAGGGTGGCTGAAGCTTTCTTT.

The rearrangement uses TRBV10-1 and TRBJ1-1; D perhaps matches TRBD1 (5 bases). In germline, CDR1 is WNHNN, CDR2 SYGVQD (reference sequence). There are 13 residues in the CDR3. Trimming took off 3 bases at V and 2 bases at J, with 7 bases between the two ends. CDR3 loop: CASSDRVNTEAFF. For the CDR3, the DNA is TGCGCCAGCAGTGACAGGGTCAACACTGAAGCTTTCTTT.

The chain has TRBV14 and TRBJ2-3, with unresolved D. V lost 4 bases to trimming and J lost 1 base, with 9 bases between them. The CDR3 contains 14 residues. CDR1 is SGHDN and CDR2 is FVKESK in the germline V gene. The CDR3 sequence: CASSPSFRTDTQYF. The CDR3 region has the DNA TGTGCCAGCAGCCCCAGTTTCCGCACAGATACGCAGTATTTT.

The chain carries TRBV5-1 and TRBJ2-7; D may be TRBD2 (6 bases). Trimming stripped 3 bases from V and 2 bases from J, with 12 bases between. CDR3 size: 14 residues. CDR1 SGHRS and CDR2 YFSETQ come from the germline V gene. CDR3 DNA sequence: TGCGCCAGCAGCTCTGGGGCGGGGACCTACGAGCAGTACTTC. Its protein is CASSSGAGTYEQYF.

CDR3 sequence (DNA): TGTGCCAGCAGCACCGCCAGCGTGGGCTACAATGAGCAGTTCTTC. The encoded protein is CASSTASVGYNEQFF. The chain carries TRBV7-3 and TRBJ2-1; the D is unclear. This CDR3 contains 15 residues. Germline V CDR1 and CDR2: SGHTA, FQGTGA. V was cut by 5 bases and J by 3 bases, with 14 bases left in between.

This chain joins TRBV30 and TRBJ1-4, with 11 bases lining up with TRBD1. Unmatched junction bases numbered 18, after V lost 7 bases and J lost 8 bases. The germline CDR1 and CDR2 sequences are GTSNPN and SVGIG (reference sequence). The CDR3 spans 17 residues. The CDR3 region has the DNA TGTGCCTTCCTTCCCGGGACAGGGGGTATTGGGGAGGAAAAACTGTTTTTT. It translates to CAFLPGTGGIGEEKLFF.

This clone has more than one count but fewer than ten. This specimen includes other DNA sequences encoding the same CDR3. The CDR3 sequence is CASSPGTSGYNEQFF. Here the CDR3 DNA reads TGTGCCAGCAGTCCCGGCACTAGCGGGTACAATGAGCAGTTCTTC. This chain connects TRBV6-5 to TRBJ2-1; 9 bases fit TRBD2. The CDR3 runs 15 residues. Germline V gives CDR1 MNHEY, CDR2 SVGAGI. The ends lost 5 bases at V and 4 bases at J; junction bases unmatched: 6.

The rearrangement links TRBV6-6 to TRBJ1-2, with D unclear. The CDR3 is made up of 11 amino acids. Per germline, CDR1 MNHNY and CDR2 SVGAGI (reference sequence). Trimming stripped 2 bases from V and 8 bases from J, with 6 bases between. This chain's CDR3 is CASSYTEGYTF. In nucleotides, the CDR3 is TGTGCCAGCAGTTACACGGAGGGCTACACCTTC.

The rearrangement joins TRBV7-2 to TRBJ2-5, with 11 bases lining up with TRBD1. V lost 5 bases, J lost 5 bases, and 7 bases stayed unmatched. CDR3 length equals 15 residues. Germline CDR1 and CDR2: SGHTA and FQGNSA. Here the CDR3 reads CASSLGTGGRETQYF. The CDR3 coding sequence is TGTGCCAGCAGCCTTGGGACAGGGGGGCGCGAGACCCAGTACTTC.